One sample yielded the 6 T cell receptor beta chains listed below, sequenced in a study of cytomegalovirus exposure and HLA in healthy donors. The PCR employed 60 Vbeta primers together with 13 Jbeta primers. Profiled with immunoSEQ multiplex PCR; TCRdb holds only in-frame clones, not every one. This sample's clone table lists about 130,000 clones. The sample comprised PBMCs. The source of these receptors is a young man in good health and CMV-seronegative.

The rearrangement joins TRBV6-4 to TRBJ2-1, with D perhaps TRBD1 (6 bases). This CDR3 contains 16 residues. In germline, CDR1 is MRHNA, CDR2 SNTAGT. V was cut by 1 base and J by 12 bases, with 22 bases left in between. The CDR3 region has the DNA TGTGCCAGCAGTGACTGGGGGTGGAGGAACCTACAGGGGCAGTTCTTC. This codes for CASSDWGWRNLQGQFF.

CDR3 in DNA: TGTGCCTGGAGTGTTGACTCACAGGGGGGAAATGAAGCTTTCTTT. Its translation is CAWSVDSQGGNEAFF. V and J are TRBV30 and TRBJ1-1, with 8 nucleotides matching TRBD1. CDR3 length: 15 residues. V lost 0 bases to trimming and J lost 7 bases; unmatched junction nucleotides: 10. Germline V lookup: CDR1 GTSNPN, CDR2 SVGIG (reference sequence).

V usage is TRBV30 and J usage is TRBJ1-5; 7 nucleotides line up with TRBD1. J gave up 7 bases and V 2 bases, and 14 bases lay outside the gene matches. The CDR3 contains 16 residues. Looked up from germline, CDR1 is GTSNPN and CDR2 is SVGIG (reference sequence). The CDR3 reads CAWSRGGGRLGQPQHF. The CDR3 DNA follows: TGTGCCTGGAGTAGAGGGGGCGGGAGGTTGGGGCAGCCCCAGCATTTT. Full variable domain (remainder filled in from reference TRBV30 and TRBJ1-5): SQTIHQWPATLVQPVGSPLSLECTVEGTSNPNLYWYRQAAGRGLQLLFYSVGIGQISSEVPQNLSASRPQDRQFILSSKKLLLSDSGFYLCAWSRGGGRLGQPQHFGDGTRLSIL.

The chain has TRBV5-1 and TRBJ2-1; tentatively, D is TRBD1 (6 bases). CDR3 length equals 13 residues. Per the germline V gene, CDR1 is SGHRS and CDR2 is YFSETQ. V shed 2 bases and J shed 10 bases, with 13 bases lying between them. The CDR3 loop reads CASSLQGREEQFF. As DNA, the CDR3 is TGCGCCAGCAGCTTACAGGGTAGAGAGGAGCAGTTCTTC. Looking up the rest from reference TRBV5-1 and TRBJ2-1 gives the full variable domain: KAGVTQTPRYLIKTRGQQVTLSCSPISGHRSVSWYQQTPGQGLQFLFEYFSETQRNKGNFPGRFSGRQFSNSRSEMNVSTLELGDSALYLCASSLQGREEQFFGPGTRLTVL.

The V call is TRBV29-1, the J call TRBJ2-5; tentatively, D is TRBD2 (5 bases). V gave up 4 bases and J gave up 3 bases, with 9 bases separating them. This CDR3 is built from 12 residues. Germline CDR1 SQVTM, CDR2 ANQGSEA. Written as DNA, the CDR3 is TGCAGCGTTGTTAACGGGGAAGAGACCCAGTACTTC. It yields the protein CSVVNGEETQYF.

V gene TRBV30 combines with J gene TRBJ2-7; D gene ambiguous. Trimming removed 2 bases from V and 3 bases from J, with 8 bases in between. The CDR3 runs to 12 residues. Germline V gene data show CDR1 as GTSNPN and CDR2 as SVGIG (reference sequence). CDR3 sequence: CAWSSRFYEQYF. The CDR3 coding sequence is TGTGCCTGGAGTTCGCGCTTCTACGAGCAGTACTTC.